These 9 T cell receptor beta chains originate from one sample sequenced in a study of shared clonotypes between healthy human individuals. Repertoires were generated with immunoSEQ multiplex PCR, while TCRdb's copy carries only in-frame clones and drops some. The sample lists roughly 1,600,000 clones, 98% to 99% occurring once. Input material: naive CD4+ T cells sorted from blood. Subset given: CD45RA+ positively selected. All receptors derive from a man aged 25-45 years in good health.

The genes are TRBV5-6 and TRBJ1-2; 10 bases agree with TRBD1. J gave up 3 bases and V 7 bases, and 3 bases lay outside the gene matches. The CDR3 sequence is 13 residues long. Germline V gene data show CDR1 as SGHDT and CDR2 as YYEEEE. CDR3: CASRDRGHYGYTF. In DNA, the CDR3 is TGTGCCAGCCGGGACAGGGGACACTATGGCTACACCTTC.

Comments on this clone: Other DNA sequences in this specimen translate into the identical CDR3. The rearrangement uses TRBV29-1 and TRBJ2-7; no reliable D call. The germline V gene has CDR1 SQVTM and CDR2 ANQGSEA. The CDR3 loop spans 13 amino acids. Trimming stripped 4 bases from V and 0 bases from J, with 10 bases between. The CDR3, as DNA: TGCAGCGTTGCCCCTAGATTCTCCTACGAGCAGTACTTC. Amino acid sequence: CSVAPRFSYEQYF.

The chain combines TRBV6-5 with TRBJ2-1; D uncertain. The germline V gene encodes CDR1 MNHEY and CDR2 SVGAGI. CDR3 length: 13 amino acids. V dropped 2 bases and J dropped 7 bases, with 9 bases sitting between them. CDR3 residues: CASSYAPWNEQFF. CDR3 bases: TGTGCCAGCAGTTACGCCCCCTGGAATGAGCAGTTCTTC.

This chain connects TRBV6-5 to TRBJ2-7; 10 bases agree with TRBD2. Germline V gives CDR1 MNHEY, CDR2 SVGAGI. V shed 6 bases and J 2 bases; nucleotides not matched to a gene: 7. The CDR3 sequence is 15 residues long. This CDR3 is CASSRILAGAYEQYF. CDR3 DNA: TGTGCCAGCAGCCGCATTCTAGCGGGAGCCTACGAGCAGTACTTC.

The V gene is TRBV2, the J gene TRBJ1-2; 10 bases match TRBD1. Germline V gene sequence: CDR1 SNHLY, CDR2 FYNNEI. Trimming at V came to 6 bases and at J to 3 bases, leaving 4 bases not matched to a gene. The CDR3 consists of 14 residues. CDR3 coding DNA: TGTGCCAGCAGATTGGGACAGGGGTACTATGGCTACACCTTC. This gives the protein CASRLGQGYYGYTF. The whole variable domain, filled in from reference TRBV2 and TRBJ1-2, reads EPEVTQTPSHQVTQMGQEVILRCVPISNHLYFYWYRQILGQKVEFLVSFYNNEISEKSEIFDDQFSVERPDGSNFTLKIRSTKLEDSAMYFCASRLGQGYYGYTFGSGTRLTVV.

The chain is built from TRBV5-4 and TRBJ2-6; perhaps TRBD1 as D (6 bases). The CDR3 spans 12 residues. The germline gives CDR1 SGHNT, CDR2 YYREEE (reference sequence). With 0 bases removed from V and 17 bases from J, the gap between germline ends came to 12 bases. CDR3 region: CASSLDDRSVTF. The CDR3 nucleotides read TGTGCCAGCAGCTTGGACGACAGGTCGGTGACTTTC.

This clone was observed once. The chain joins TRBV28 to TRBJ2-7; possible D gene TRBD1, 5 bases. CDR1 MDHEN and CDR2 SYDVKM come from the germline V gene. Trimming cost V 8 bases and J 3 bases, with 17 bases left between them. This CDR3 has 14 amino acids. The CDR3, as DNA: TGTGCCAGCTTTGGGGCTAATGATCTCTACGAGCAGTACTTC. It yields the protein CASFGANDLYEQYF.

The chain joins TRBV7-2 to TRBJ1-3; tentatively, D is TRBD1 (6 bases). V was shortened by 5 bases and J by 2 bases, with 19 bases between the two germline ends. In germline, CDR1 is SGHTA, CDR2 FQGNSA. This CDR3 has 17 residues. CDR3 sequence: CASSPFVGGLTGNTIYF. In DNA, the CDR3 is TGTGCCAGCAGCCCATTTGTGGGGGGGCTGACTGGAAACACCATATATTTT.

This chain connects TRBV5-1 to TRBJ2-4; 7 bases match TRBD2. The germline gives CDR1 SGHRS, CDR2 YFSETQ. The length of the CDR3 is 14 residues. V lost 3 bases, J lost 4 bases, and 4 bases stayed unmatched. For the CDR3, the DNA is TGCGCCAGCAGCTCCCTCGGGGGGAAAAACATTCAGTACTTC. This sequence encodes CASSSLGGKNIQYF. The variable domain in full, completed from reference TRBV5-1 and TRBJ2-4, reads KAGVTQTPRYLIKTRGQQVTLSCSPISGHRSVSWYQQTPGQGLQFLFEYFSETQRNKGNFPGRFSGRQFSNSRSEMNVSTLELGDSALYLCASSSLGGKNIQYFGAGTRLSVL.